This record covers a single T cell receptor (beta chain). This specimen comes from a study of blood T cell repertoires in COVID-19. Across the study: Acute and convalescent COVID-19 specimens originated in the United States, Italy and Spain. The analysed material was cDNA or gDNA that came from T cells, B-cell-depleted T cells, or PBMCs.

Germline V CDR1 and CDR2: SGHTS, YDEGEE. This CDR3 comprises 15 residues. Deletions cut 2 bases from V and 2 bases from J, with 11 bases between. Methods used by the authors: Counts of nucleated cells, estimated from reference gene primer amplification, were obtained. The assay was immunoSEQ multiplex PCR, and TCRdb's table has in-frame clones only and misses some. D and trimming come from the DNA, and the V and J calls and clone size come from that table. The sample contains around 210,000 clones, approximately 85% of which appear only once. Enrolled during active infection, Seattle patients were then followed longitudinally.

The TCR was taken from a man in his fifties with COVID-19, enrolled during active disease. Sequencing was done on a sample of peripheral blood. This chain joins TRBV5-8 and TRBJ2-1; weak D call: TRBD2 (5 bases). CDR3 in DNA: TGTGCCAGCAGCTTCTTAGCGCTACCCTACAATGAGCAGTTCTTC. It codes for CASSFLALPYNEQFF. The whole variable domain, filled in from reference TRBV5-8 and TRBJ2-1, reads EAGVTQSPTHLIKTRGQQATLRCSPISGHTSVYWYQQALGLGLQFLLWYDEGEERNRGNFPPRFSGRQFPNYSSELNVNALELEDSALYLCASSFLALPYNEQFFGPGTRLTVL.